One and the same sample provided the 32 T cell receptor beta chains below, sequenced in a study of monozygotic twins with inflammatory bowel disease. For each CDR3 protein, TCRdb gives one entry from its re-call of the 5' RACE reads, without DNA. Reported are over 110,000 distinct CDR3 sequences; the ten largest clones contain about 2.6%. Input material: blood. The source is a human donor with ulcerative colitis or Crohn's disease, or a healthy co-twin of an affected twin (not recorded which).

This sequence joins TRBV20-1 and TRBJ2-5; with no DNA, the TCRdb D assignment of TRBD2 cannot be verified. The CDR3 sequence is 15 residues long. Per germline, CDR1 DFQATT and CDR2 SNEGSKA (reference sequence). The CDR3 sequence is CSATRRPGGQETQYF.

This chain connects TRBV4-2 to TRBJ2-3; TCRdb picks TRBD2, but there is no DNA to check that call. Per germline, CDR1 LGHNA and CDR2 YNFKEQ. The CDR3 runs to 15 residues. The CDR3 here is CASSRGTSGGDTQYF.

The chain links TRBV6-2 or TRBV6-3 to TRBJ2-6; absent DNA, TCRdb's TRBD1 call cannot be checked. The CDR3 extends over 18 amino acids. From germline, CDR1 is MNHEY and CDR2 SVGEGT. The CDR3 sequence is CASSYDRFSNSGANVLTF.

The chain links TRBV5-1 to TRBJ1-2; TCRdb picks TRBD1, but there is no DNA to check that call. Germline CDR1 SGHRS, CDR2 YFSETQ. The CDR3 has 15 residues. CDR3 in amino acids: CASSLRTTTRVGYTF.

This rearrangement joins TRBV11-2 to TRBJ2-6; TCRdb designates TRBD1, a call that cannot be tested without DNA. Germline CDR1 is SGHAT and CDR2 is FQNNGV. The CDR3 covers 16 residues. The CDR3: CASRLLTGSGANVLTF.

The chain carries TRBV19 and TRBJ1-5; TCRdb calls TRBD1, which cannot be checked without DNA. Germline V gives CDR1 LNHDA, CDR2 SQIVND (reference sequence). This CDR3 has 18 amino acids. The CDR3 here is CASSTPQGRLYSNQPQHF.

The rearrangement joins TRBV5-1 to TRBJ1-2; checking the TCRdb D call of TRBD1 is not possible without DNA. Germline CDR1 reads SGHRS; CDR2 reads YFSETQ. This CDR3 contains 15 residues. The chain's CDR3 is CASSRDRPLGDGYTF.

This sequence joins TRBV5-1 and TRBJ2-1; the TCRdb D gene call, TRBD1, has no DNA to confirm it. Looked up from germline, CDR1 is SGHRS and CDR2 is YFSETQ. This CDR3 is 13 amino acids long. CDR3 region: CASQGQLYNEQFF.

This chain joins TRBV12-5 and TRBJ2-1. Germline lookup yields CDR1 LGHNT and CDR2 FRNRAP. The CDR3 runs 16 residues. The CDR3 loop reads CASGLVLSGRSNEQFF.

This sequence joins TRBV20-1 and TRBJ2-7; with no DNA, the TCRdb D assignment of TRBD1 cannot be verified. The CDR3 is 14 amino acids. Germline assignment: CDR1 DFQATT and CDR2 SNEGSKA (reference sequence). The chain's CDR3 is CSARVRTGIYEQYF.

CDR3 protein: CASSPRRESNQPQHF. The chain has TRBV18 and TRBJ1-5; the D call of TRBD1 rests on TCRdb alone, since no DNA is present to check it. CDR3 size: 15 residues. Germline CDR1 KGHSH, CDR2 LQKENI. The full variable domain, completed using reference TRBV18 and TRBJ1-5, is NAGVMQNPRHLVRRRGQEARLRCSPMKGHSHVYWYRQLPEEGLKFMVYLQKENIIDESGMPKERFSAEFPKEGPSILRIQQVVRGDSAAYFCASSPRRESNQPQHFGDGTRLSIL.

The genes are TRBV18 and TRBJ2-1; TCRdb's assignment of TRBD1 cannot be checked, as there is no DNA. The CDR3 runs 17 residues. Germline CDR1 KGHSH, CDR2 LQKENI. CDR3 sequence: CASSPRQGALLYNEQFF.

Here the CDR3 reads CASSLLALNNEKLFF. The chain combines TRBV7-2 with TRBJ1-4. Germline V lookup: CDR1 SGHTA, CDR2 FQGNSA. The CDR3 is made up of 15 amino acids. Filled out from reference TRBV7-2 and TRBJ1-4, the complete variable domain reads GAGVSQSPSNKVTEKGKDVELRCDPISGHTALYWYRQSLGQGLEFLIYFQGNSAPDKSGLPSDRFSAERTGGSVSTLTIQRTQQEDSAVYLCASSLLALNNEKLFFGSGTQLSVL.

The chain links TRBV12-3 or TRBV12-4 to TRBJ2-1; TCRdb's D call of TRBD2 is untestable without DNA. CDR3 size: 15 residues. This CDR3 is CASSLARGGARVEFF.

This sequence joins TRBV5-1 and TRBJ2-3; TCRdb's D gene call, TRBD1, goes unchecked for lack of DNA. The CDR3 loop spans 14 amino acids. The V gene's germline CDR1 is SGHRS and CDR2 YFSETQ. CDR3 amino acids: CASADQGSTDTQYF.

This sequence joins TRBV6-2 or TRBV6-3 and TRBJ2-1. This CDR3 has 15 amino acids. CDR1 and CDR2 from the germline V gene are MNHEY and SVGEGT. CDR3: CASSYGISKDKGQFF.

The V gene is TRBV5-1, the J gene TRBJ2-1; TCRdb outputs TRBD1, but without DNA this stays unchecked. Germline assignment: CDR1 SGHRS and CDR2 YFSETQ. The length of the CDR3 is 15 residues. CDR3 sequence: CASSLGVTGWDEQFF.

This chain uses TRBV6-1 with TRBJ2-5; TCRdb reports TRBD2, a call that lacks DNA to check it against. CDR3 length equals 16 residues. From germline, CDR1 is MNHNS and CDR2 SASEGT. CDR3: CASSRTSGGAKETQYF.

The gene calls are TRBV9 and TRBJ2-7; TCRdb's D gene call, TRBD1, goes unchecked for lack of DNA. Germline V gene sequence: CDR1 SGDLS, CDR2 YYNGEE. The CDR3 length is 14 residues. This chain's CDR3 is CASSVVGVGDEQYF. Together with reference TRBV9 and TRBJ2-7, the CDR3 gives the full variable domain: DSGVTQTPKHLITATGQRVTLRCSPRSGDLSVYWYQQSLDQGLQFLIQYYNGEERAKGNILERFSAQQFPDLHSELNLSSLELGDSALYFCASSVVGVGDEQYFGPGTRLTVT.

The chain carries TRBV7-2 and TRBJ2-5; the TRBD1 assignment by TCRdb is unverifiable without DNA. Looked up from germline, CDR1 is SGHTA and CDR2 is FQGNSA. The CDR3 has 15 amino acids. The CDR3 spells CASSGGGSRQETQYF.

CDR3 loop: CASNQGASYEQYF. The V call is TRBV5-1, the J call TRBJ2-7. Germline V gene data show CDR1 as SGHRS and CDR2 as YFSETQ. The CDR3 covers 13 residues.

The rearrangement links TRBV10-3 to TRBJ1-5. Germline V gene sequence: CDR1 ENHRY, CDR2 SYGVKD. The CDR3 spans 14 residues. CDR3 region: CAIREGPSTQPQHF.

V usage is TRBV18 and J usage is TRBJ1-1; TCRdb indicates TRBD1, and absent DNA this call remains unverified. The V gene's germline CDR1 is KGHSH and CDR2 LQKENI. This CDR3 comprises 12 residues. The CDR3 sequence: CASSQGMEEAFF.

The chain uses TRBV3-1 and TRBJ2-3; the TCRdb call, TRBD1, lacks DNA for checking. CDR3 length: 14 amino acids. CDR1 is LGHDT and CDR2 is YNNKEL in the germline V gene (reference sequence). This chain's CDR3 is CASSIRGAADTQYF.

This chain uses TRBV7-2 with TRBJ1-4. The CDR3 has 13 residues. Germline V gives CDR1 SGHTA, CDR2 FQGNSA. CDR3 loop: CASSLIPQQVAVF.

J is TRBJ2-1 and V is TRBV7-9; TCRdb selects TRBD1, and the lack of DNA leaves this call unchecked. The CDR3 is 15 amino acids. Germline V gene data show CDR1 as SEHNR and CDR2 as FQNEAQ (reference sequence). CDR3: CASSLEDRVGDEQFF. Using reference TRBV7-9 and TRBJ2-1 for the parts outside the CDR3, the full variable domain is DTGVSQNPRHKITKRGQNVTFRCDPISEHNRLYWYRQTLGQGPEFLTYFQNEAQLEKSRLLSDRFSAERPKGSFSTLEIQRTEQGDSAMYLCASSLEDRVGDEQFFGPGTRLTVL.

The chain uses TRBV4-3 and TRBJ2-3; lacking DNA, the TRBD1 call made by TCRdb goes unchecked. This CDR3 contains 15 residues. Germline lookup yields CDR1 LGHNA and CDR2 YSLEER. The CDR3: CASSQDPYSTDTQYF.

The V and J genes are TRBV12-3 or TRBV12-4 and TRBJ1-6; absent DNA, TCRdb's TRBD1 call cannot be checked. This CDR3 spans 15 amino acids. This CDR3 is CASSPGQGHTSPLHF.

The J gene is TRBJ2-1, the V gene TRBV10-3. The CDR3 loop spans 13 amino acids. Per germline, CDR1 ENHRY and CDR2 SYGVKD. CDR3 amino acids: CATREGSYNEQFF.

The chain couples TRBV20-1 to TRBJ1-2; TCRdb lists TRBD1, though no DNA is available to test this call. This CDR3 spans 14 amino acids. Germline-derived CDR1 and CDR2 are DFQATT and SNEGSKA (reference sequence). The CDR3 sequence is CSAREEGGEYGYTF.

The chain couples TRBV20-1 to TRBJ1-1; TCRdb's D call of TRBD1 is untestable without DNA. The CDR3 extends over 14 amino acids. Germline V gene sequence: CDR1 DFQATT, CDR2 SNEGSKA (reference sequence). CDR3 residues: CSARDPTGGTEAFF.

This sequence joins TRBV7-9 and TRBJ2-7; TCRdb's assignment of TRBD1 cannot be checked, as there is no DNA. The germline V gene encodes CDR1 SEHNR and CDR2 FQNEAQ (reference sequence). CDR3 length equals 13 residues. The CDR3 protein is CASSLAEGVKQYF.